This TCR beta chain was sequenced for a study of blood T cell repertoires in COVID-19. Whole-study context: From the United States, Italy and Spain came samples of acute and convalescent COVID-19. From T cells, B-cell-depleted T cells, or PBMCs came the material, which was cDNA or gDNA.

V dropped 5 bases and J dropped 3; count of bases not matched to a gene: 4. The V gene's germline CDR1 is SEHNR and CDR2 FQNEAQ (reference sequence). The CDR3 has 14 amino acids. Per the authors' pipeline: Reference gene primer amplification yielded estimated nucleated cell counts. TCRdb keeps only in-frame clones here, not all; method: immunoSEQ multiplex PCR. That table gives V, J and clone size, and the DNA gave D and trimming. The table includes approximately 10,000 clones, 70% to 90% detected once. The chain joins TRBV7-9 to TRBJ2-5, with 9 bases that match TRBD1. Sequencing was performed on peripheral blood. The origin of this receptor is a woman aged 60 to 75 with active COVID-19. CDR3 coding DNA: TGTGCCAGCAGCACTACAGGGGGCGAAGAGACCCAGTACTTC. It yields the protein CASSTTGGEETQYF.